The 18 T cell receptor beta chains below all came from one sample that was sequenced in a study of blood T cells in healthy people across ages. With a J-beta primer mix and a sample-barcoded 5' primer, a second PCR ran about 6 to 11 cycles. TCRdb independently ran MiXCR on the 5' RACE reads; one entry per CDR3 protein. The sample has fewer than 2 million distinct CDR3 sequences; 35% to 50% are singletons. Material for sequencing was blood. Receptors originate from a human donor in good health.

The chain joins TRBV9 to TRBJ2-7; a weak D match, TRBD1 (5 bases). V lost 0 bases and J 1 base, leaving 11 bases between the germline ends. The germline V gene has CDR1 SGDLS and CDR2 YYNGEE. The CDR3 runs 15 residues. CDR3 sequence (DNA): TGTGCCAGCAGCGTAGGGCCAGGGAAGTCCTACGAGCAGTACTTC. Its protein is CASSVGPGKSYEQYF.

The genes are TRBV20-1 and TRBJ2-5; 10 nucleotides match TRBD2. CDR1 is DFQATT and CDR2 is SNEGSKA in the germline V gene (reference sequence). The CDR3 covers 15 residues. Trimming removed 3 bases from V and 3 bases from J; junction bases left unmatched: 7. In DNA, the CDR3 is TGCAGTGCTAGCGTAGCGGGGGGCCGTGAAGAGACCCAGTACTTC. This codes for CSASVAGGREETQYF.

This clonotype was picked up a small number of times. This chain connects TRBV7-9 to TRBJ2-5; no firm D call. The CDR3 has 12 residues. Between the trimmed V and J ends, which lost 4 bases and 3 bases, there was a span of 6 bases. In germline, CDR1 is SEHNR, CDR2 FQNEAQ (reference sequence). DNA of the CDR3: TGTGCCAGCAGCTCACCCAAAGAGACCCAGTACTTC. It translates to CASSSPKETQYF.

The chain combines TRBV6-1 with TRBJ1-4; weak D call: TRBD1 (5 bases). V lost 7 bases and J 5 bases, leaving 14 bases between the germline ends. The CDR3 consists of 14 residues. Germline CDR1 reads MNHNS; CDR2 reads SASEGT. The CDR3 bases are TGTGCCAGCACCGGGGGGTCTTCGAATGAAAAACTGTTTTTT. This gives the protein CASTGGSSNEKLFF.

The CDR3 sequence: CASSADGGGRGYTF. CDR3 nucleotide sequence: TGTGCCAGCAGTGCGGACGGAGGGGGCCGAGGCTACACCTTC. The rearrangement joins TRBV12-3 or TRBV12-4 to TRBJ1-2, with 7 bases identical to TRBD1. CDR3 length equals 14 residues. With 5 bases clipped from V and 8 bases from J, the junction kept 11 bases outside the gene matches.

This clonotype turned up a few times. The chain recombines TRBV27 with TRBJ2-7, with D maybe TRBD1 (5 bases). CDR1 is MNHEY, CDR2 SMNVEV, per germline (reference sequence). V was pared by 1 base and J by 2 bases, with 9 bases between. This CDR3 contains 14 residues. Here the CDR3 reads CASSLWGGPYEQYF. As DNA, the CDR3 is TGTGCCAGCAGTTTATGGGGCGGCCCCTACGAGCAGTACTTC.

This clonotype was seen a handful of times. This chain uses TRBV7-2 with TRBJ1-2; 8 nucleotides agree with TRBD1. From germline, CDR1 is SGHTA and CDR2 FQGNSA. Trimming removed 4 bases from V and 8 bases from J; junction bases left unmatched: 6. This CDR3 is built from 13 residues. The CDR3 loop reads CASSWQGARGYTF. The CDR3 nucleotides are TGTGCCAGCAGCTGGCAGGGGGCGCGGGGCTACACCTTC.

J is TRBJ1-1 and V is TRBV29-1, with a weak D call TRBD1 (6 bases). The V gene's germline CDR1 is SQVTM and CDR2 ANQGSEA. This CDR3 comprises 13 residues. Trimming cost V 5 bases and J 4 bases, with 14 bases left between them. In DNA form, the CDR3 reads TGCAGCGTTCTCTGGGGGCGAATCACTGAAGCTTTCTTT. Translating it yields CSVLWGRITEAFF. The variable domain in full, completed from reference TRBV29-1 and TRBJ1-1, reads SAVISQKPSRDICQRGTSLTIQCQVDSQVTMMFWYRQQPGQSLTLIATANQGSEATYESGFVIDKFPISRPNLTFSTLTVSNMSPEDSSIYLCSVLWGRITEAFFGQGTRLTVV.

The chain recombines TRBV29-1 with TRBJ1-1, with a weak D call TRBD1 (6 bases). CDR3 length: 11 amino acids. Germline-derived CDR1 and CDR2 are SQVTM and ANQGSEA. The V end was cut by 2 bases, the J end by 8 bases, with 9 bases between. In DNA, the CDR3 is TGCAGCGTTGAACGGCAGGGGGAAGCTTTCTTT. This gives the protein CSVERQGEAFF.

The J gene is TRBJ1-1, the V gene TRBV6-6; D might be TRBD1 (6 bases). Trimming shortened V by 6 bases and J by 0 bases, and 17 bases separated the two germline ends. The CDR3 sequence is 16 residues long. Germline V gene sequence: CDR1 MNHNY, CDR2 SVGAGI (reference sequence). The CDR3 is CASSLGHFSVNTEAFF. Here the CDR3 DNA reads TGTGCCAGCAGCCTGGGACATTTTTCCGTGAACACTGAAGCTTTCTTT.

This chain connects TRBV7-9 to TRBJ1-5, with 7 bases identical to TRBD1. Unmatched junction bases numbered 4, after V lost 7 bases and J lost 4 bases. The CDR3 is 13 amino acids. The germline CDR1 and CDR2 sequences are SEHNR and FQNEAQ (reference sequence). The CDR3 region is CASTKGANQPQHF. The CDR3 DNA follows: TGTGCCAGCACGAAGGGGGCAAATCAGCCCCAGCATTTT.

The gene calls are TRBV7-6 and TRBJ2-3, with D perhaps matching TRBD1 (6 bases). Deletions cut 4 bases from V and 3 bases from J, with 14 bases between. The germline V gene has CDR1 SGHVS and CDR2 FNYEAQ. The CDR3 runs to 15 residues. CDR3 sequence (DNA): TGTGCCAGCAGCTCAGAACAGGGATCTACAGATACGCAGTATTTT. Translating gives CASSSEQGSTDTQYF.

There are a few counts of this clonotype. The chain recombines TRBV15 with TRBJ2-1, with 9 bases matching TRBD2. The germline CDR1 and CDR2 sequences are LNHNV and YYDKDF (reference sequence). The CDR3 loop spans 15 amino acids. The J segment lost 6 bases and the V segment lost 5 bases, leaving 8 bases of the junction unmatched. CDR3 nucleotides: TGTGCCACCAGCGTGCGGGGGGGCCCCGGCAATGAGCAGTTCTTC. It is translated as CATSVRGGPGNEQFF.

The rearrangement links TRBV10-3 to TRBJ1-1; tentative D call: TRBD1 (5 bases). CDR1 and CDR2 (germline): ENHRY, SYGVKD. This CDR3 spans 16 amino acids. V dropped 2 bases and J dropped 1 base, with 14 bases sitting between them. CDR3 residues: CAISERALGQNTEAFF. CDR3 nucleotides: TGTGCCATCAGTGAGAGAGCTCTGGGGCAGAACACTGAAGCTTTCTTT.

V is TRBV7-2 and J is TRBJ1-2; D not resolved. The germline V gene encodes CDR1 SGHTA and CDR2 FQGNSA. This CDR3 has 15 residues. V lost 1 base, J lost 8 bases, and 17 bases lay in between. The CDR3 DNA sequence: TGTGCCAGCAGCTTAGGGGTCTTGGGAACGCGGGGCTACACCTTC. Protein: CASSLGVLGTRGYTF.

A few counts support this clonotype. The V and J genes are TRBV4-3 and TRBJ2-7; no clear D. CDR3 length: 14 amino acids. CDR1 and CDR2 (germline): LGHNA, YSLEER. V was clipped by 3 bases and J by 2 bases, with 11 bases between them. CDR3 region: CASSQGLDTYEQYF. DNA for the CDR3: TGCGCCAGCAGCCAGGGCCTAGATACCTACGAGCAGTACTTC.

The rearrangement uses TRBV15 and TRBJ1-5; D is undetermined. This CDR3 comprises 13 residues. V was clipped by 5 bases and J by 3 bases, with 8 bases between them. Germline-derived CDR1 and CDR2 are LNHNV and YYDKDF (reference sequence). As DNA, the CDR3 is TGTGCCACCAGCCCTACGCTCAATCAGCCCCAGCATTTT. Protein sequence: CATSPTLNQPQHF.

The rearrangement links TRBV4-1 to TRBJ2-1, with D possibly being TRBD1 (5 bases). Germline CDR1 reads MGHRA; CDR2 reads YSYEKL. This CDR3 spans 15 amino acids. The germline V and J ends were trimmed by 0 bases and 8 bases, with 14 bases remaining between them. CDR3 loop: CASSQELGVADEQFF. The CDR3 DNA follows: TGCGCCAGCAGCCAAGAATTAGGGGTAGCTGATGAGCAGTTCTTC.